This T cell receptor (beta chain) was identified in a study of T cell repertoires in ileal Crohn's disease. Study context: Surgery for a complication: stricturing in 61%, penetrating in about 39%.

The assay was immunoSEQ multiplex PCR, and TCRdb's table has in-frame clones only and misses some. The data hold 5,500 to 7,000 clones, with about four fifths observed a single time. The CDR3 covers 14 residues. Germline V lookup: CDR1 SGHTA, CDR2 FQGTGA. V lost 6 bases and J lost 4, with 15 bases in between. The V call is TRBV7-3, the J call TRBJ2-5; perhaps TRBD1 as D (5 bases). Sequencing was performed on ileal tissue. The clonotype originates from an adult with Crohn's disease. The CDR3 DNA reads TGTGCCAGCAGTCCGGCAGGGTGGGGAGAGACCCAGTACTTC. Amino acids: CASSPAGWGETQYF.